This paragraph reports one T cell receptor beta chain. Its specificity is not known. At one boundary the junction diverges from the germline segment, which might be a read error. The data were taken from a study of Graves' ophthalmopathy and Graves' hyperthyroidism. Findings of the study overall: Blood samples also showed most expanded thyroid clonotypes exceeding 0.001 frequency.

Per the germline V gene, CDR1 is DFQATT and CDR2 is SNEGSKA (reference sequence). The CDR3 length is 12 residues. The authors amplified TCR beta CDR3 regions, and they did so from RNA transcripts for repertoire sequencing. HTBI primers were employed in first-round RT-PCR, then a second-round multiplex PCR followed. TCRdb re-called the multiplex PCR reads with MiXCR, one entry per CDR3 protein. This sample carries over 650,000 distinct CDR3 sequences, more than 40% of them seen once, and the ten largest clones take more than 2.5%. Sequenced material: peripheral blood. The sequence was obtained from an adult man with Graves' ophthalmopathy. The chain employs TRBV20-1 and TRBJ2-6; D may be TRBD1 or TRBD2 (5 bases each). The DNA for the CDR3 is TGCAGTGCTTATGGGACGGACAACACTGAAGCTTTC. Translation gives CSAYGTDNTEAF.